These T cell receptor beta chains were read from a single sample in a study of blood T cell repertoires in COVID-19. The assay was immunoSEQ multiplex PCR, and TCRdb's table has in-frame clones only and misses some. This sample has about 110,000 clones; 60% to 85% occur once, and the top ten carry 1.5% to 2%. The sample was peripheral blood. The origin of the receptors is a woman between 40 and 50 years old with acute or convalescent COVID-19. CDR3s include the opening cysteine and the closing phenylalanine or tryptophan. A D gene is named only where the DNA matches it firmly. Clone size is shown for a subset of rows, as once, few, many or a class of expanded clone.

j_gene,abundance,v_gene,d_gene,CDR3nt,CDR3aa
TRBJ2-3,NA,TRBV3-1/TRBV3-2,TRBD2,TGTGCCAGCAGCTACGGCGGGGGGGAAGGCACAGATACGCAGTATTTT,CASSYGGGEGTDTQYF
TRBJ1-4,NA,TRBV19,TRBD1,TGTGCCACCCAGACAGGGGGTTACGAAAAACTGTTTTTT,CATQTGGYEKLFF
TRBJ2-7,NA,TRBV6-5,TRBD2,TGTGCCAGCAGTTACCTCAGCGGGGGACCCTACGAGCAGTACTTC,CASSYLSGGPYEQYF
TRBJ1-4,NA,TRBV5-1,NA,TGCGCCAGCAGCTTAGGTGGCGGTAATGAAAAACTGTTTTTT,CASSLGGGNEKLFF
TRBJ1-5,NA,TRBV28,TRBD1,TGTGCCAGCTCCGATTGGACAGGGGATCAGCCCCAGCATTTT,CASSDWTGDQPQHF
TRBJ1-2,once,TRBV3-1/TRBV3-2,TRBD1,TGTGCCAGCAGCCAGCAGGACAGGGATTCGGGTGGCTACACCTTC,CASSQQDRDSGGYTF
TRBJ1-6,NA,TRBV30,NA,TGTGCCGGCAAGACTTATAATTCACCCCTCCACTTT,CAGKTYNSPLHF
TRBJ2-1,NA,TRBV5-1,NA,TGCGCCAGCCAAACGGGTGGGTCAGACTACAATGAGCAGTTCTTC,CASQTGGSDYNEQFF
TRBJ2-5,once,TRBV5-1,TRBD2,TGCGCCAGCATAACCGGGACTAGCGGTTTTGAGACCCAGTACTTC,CASITGTSGFETQYF
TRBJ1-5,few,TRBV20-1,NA,TGCAGTGCTAGTCTATCGACAGCCCTTGATCAGCCCCAGCATTTT,CSASLSTALDQPQHF
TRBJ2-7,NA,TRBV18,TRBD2,TGTGCCAGCTCCCCGGGGGGTGAGTGGATGAGCGAGCAGTACTTC,CASSPGGEWMSEQYF
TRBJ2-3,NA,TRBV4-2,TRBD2,TGTGCCAGCAGCCTCAACGGGGGGTCTAGCACAGATACGCAGTATTTT,CASSLNGGSSTDTQYF
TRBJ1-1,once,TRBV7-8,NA,TGTGCCAGCAGCTTTAAAAACACTGAAGCTTTCTTT,CASSFKNTEAFF
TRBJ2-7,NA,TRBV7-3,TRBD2,TGTGCCAGCAGCCTTCTAGCGGGCTACGAGCAGTACTTC,CASSLLAGYEQYF
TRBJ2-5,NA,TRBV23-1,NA,TGCGCCAGCAGTCAATCGACCGGGGAAGAGACCCAGTACTTC,CASSQSTGEETQYF
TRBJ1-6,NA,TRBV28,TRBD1,TGTGCCAGCAATATACCGGGACAGGGGTTACCACCCCTCCACTTT,CASNIPGQGLPPLHF
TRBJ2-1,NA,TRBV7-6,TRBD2,TGTGCCAGCAGCTCAACTAGCGGGGGATCCTCCTACAATGAGCAGTTCTTC,CASSSTSGGSSYNEQFF
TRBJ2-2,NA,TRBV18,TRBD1,TGTGCCAGCTCACGGCAGGGGGAGAACACCGGGGAGCTGTTTTTT,CASSRQGENTGELFF
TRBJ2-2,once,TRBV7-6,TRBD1,TGTGCCAGCAGCTTGAACAGGGGGCGCGGCACCGGGGAGCTGTTTTTT,CASSLNRGRGTGELFF
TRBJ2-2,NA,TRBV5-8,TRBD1,TGTGCCAGCAGCATAGGACAGGGTACCGGGGAGCTGTTTTTT,CASSIGQGTGELFF
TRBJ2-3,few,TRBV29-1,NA,TGCAGCGTTGAAGATCGTACGGGGACAGATACGCAGTATTTT,CSVEDRTGTDTQYF
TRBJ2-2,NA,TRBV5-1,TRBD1,TGCGCCAGCAGCGCAGACAGGGGGCTCACCGGGGAGCTGTTTTTT,CASSADRGLTGELFF
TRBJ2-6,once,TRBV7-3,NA,TGTGCCAGCAGCGCCGACACCTCTGGGGCCAACGTCCTGACTTTC,CASSADTSGANVLTF
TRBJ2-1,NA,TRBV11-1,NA,TGTGCCAGCAGCTTGATCGGCAATGAGCAGTTCTTC,CASSLIGNEQFF
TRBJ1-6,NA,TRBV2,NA,TGTGCCAGCAGTGAAGCCCTTCTCTCGGTTTCACCCCTCCACTTT,CASSEALLSVSPLHF
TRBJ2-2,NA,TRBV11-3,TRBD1,TGTGCCAGCAGCTTCGGACAGGGAACGACCGGGGAGCTGTTTTTT,CASSFGQGTTGELFF
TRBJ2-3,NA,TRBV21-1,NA,TGTGCCAGCAGCAAAGGGGGGAGGGATTGCACAGATACGCAGTATTTT,CASSKGGRDCTDTQYF
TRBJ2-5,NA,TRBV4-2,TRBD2,TGTGCCAGCAGCCAAGATCCTAGCGGGGGGGCTGAGACCCAGTACTTC,CASSQDPSGGAETQYF
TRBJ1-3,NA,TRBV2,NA,TGTGCCAGCAGTGAAAACGGGGTAATCGGAAACACCATATATTTT,CASSENGVIGNTIYF
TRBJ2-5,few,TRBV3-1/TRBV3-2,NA,TGTGCCAGCAGCCAAGCCCTACAAGAGACCCAGTACTTC,CASSQALQETQYF
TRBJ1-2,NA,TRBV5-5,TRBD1,TGTGCCAGCAGCCCGGACAGGGGTGGCTACACCTTC,CASSPDRGGYTF